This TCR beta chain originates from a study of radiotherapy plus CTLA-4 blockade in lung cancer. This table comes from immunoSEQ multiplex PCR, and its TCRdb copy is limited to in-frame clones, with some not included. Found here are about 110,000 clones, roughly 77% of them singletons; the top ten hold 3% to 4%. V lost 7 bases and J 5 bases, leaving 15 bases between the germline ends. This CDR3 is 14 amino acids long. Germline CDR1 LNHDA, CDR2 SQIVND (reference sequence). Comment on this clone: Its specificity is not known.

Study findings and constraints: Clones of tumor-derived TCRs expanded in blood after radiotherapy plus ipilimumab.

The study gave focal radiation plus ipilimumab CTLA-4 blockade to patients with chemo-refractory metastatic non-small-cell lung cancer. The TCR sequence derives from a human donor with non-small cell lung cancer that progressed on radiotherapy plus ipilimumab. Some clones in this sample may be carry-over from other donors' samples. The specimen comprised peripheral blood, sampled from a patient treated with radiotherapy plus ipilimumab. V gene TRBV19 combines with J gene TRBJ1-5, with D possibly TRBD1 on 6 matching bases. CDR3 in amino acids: CASTISYRDQPQHF. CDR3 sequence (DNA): TGTGCCAGTACTATCTCGTACAGGGATCAGCCCCAGCATTTT.